The clone carrying this T cell receptor beta chain was counted only a few times. The V gene lost 7 bases and the J gene lost 2 bases, with 11 bases spanning the gap. The germline CDR1 and CDR2 sequences are LNHDA and SQIVND (reference sequence). CDR3 length equals 13 residues. This record comes from a study of blood T cell repertoires in COVID-19. Study-wide background: Samples came from the United States, Italy and Spain, spanning acute and convalescent COVID-19. Nucleic acid was either cDNA or gDNA, and it came from T cells, B-cell-depleted T cells, or PBMCs.

Sequenced by immunoSEQ multiplex PCR; TCRdb stores in-frame clones only, minus some. The sample holds roughly 400,000 clones, less than 95% seen once. Sequencing was carried out using PBMCs or T cells enriched from blood (not recorded which). V usage is TRBV19 and J usage is TRBJ1-2, with a tentative D call TRBD1 (6 bases). This clonotype was sampled from a man aged 18 to 30 who had recovered from COVID-19. The CDR3 nucleotides are TGTGCCAGTAAAGGGGGAGAGAACTATGGCTACACCTTC. This gives the protein CASKGGENYGYTF.